This TCR beta chain is drawn from a study of blood T cells in healthy people across ages (dated by TCRdb to the mid-2010s). With respect to the entire study: Template switching captured roughly one uniquely barcoded TCR beta cDNA molecule per two T cells in model experiments. The donors were split into four age groups: young (average 16 years), middle-aged (about 40), aged (about 62) and long-lived (roughly 77). For two donors (one aged 18 to 29 and one aged 80 or older), the study analyzed two additional independent replicas of 1 million unique cDNA reads from the same blood draw. To avoid experimental bias, donors of different ages were randomly spread across the sequencing lanes. The study measured age-related changes in TCR beta repertoire diversity using deep sequencing normalized with unique cDNA molecular identifiers.

The full study reports these points: Because profiling used bulk unsorted PBMCs, naive and antigen-experienced compartments could not be compared conclusively. Observed TCR beta diversity per million T cells fell roughly linearly with age, and a significant reduction was already apparent by age around 40. There was a strong correlation between observed TCR beta diversity and the percentage of naive T cells measured by flow cytometry. Compared with the aged group, the long-lived group had more naive CD4+ T cells, fewer expanded clones and increased TCR diversity, a pattern suggesting age selection. Donor CMV infection status was unknown, potentially confounding age-related changes in expanded clonotypes. Estimates of total diversity based on one million sequenced T cells were regarded as lower bounds and as underestimates.

Regarding this clonotype: This receptor's antigen is unknown. The sample holds no much larger clone one base away, and base qualities are not on file.

The donors were roughly 40 Caucasian individuals from Russia, aged 6 to 90 years, who were systemically healthy. Ten milliliters of peripheral blood were drawn from each donor into EDTA-treated Vacutainer tubes. Ficoll-Paque density-gradient centrifugation was used to isolate PBMCs, with at least 6 million obtained per sample. Total RNA, at least 5 micrograms per sample, was extracted from PBMCs with Trizol reagent. Naive CD45RAhigh/CD27high T cell percentages were measured by flow cytometry on a PBMC aliquot from every donor. V is pruned by 5 bases and J by 11 bases, leaving 17 bases of the junction without a gene match. Taken from the germline V gene (reference sequence), the CDR1 and CDR2 loops are DFQATT and SNEGSKA. From its cysteine to its phenylalanine, the CDR3 spans 14 amino acids. The sequence is cut down to CDR3 DNA, 42 bases in frame from base 1. The method was 5' RACE. This sample was sequenced with an Illumina HiSeq 2500. The second PCR ran for about 7 to 11 cycles and used a J-beta primer mix along with a sample-barcoded 5' primer. A unique molecular identifier was introduced onto each TCR beta cDNA molecule by a template-switch 5' adaptor carrying 12 random nucleotides. Each sample yielded at least 2.5 million CDR3-containing paired-end reads. The Mint cDNA synthesis kit, primed by a TRBC-specific oligonucleotide, was used to synthesize first-strand cDNA from all RNA. Following uracil-DNA glycosylase treatment, all cDNA underwent a first 18-cycle PCR with the universal primers M1SS and BC2_uni_R. Processing in the source paper ran as follows. For normalization, 1 million high-quality reads were randomly selected from each sample, with every read carrying a distinct molecular identifier. Instead of being binned into consensus sequences, reads with shared molecular identifiers were discarded. CDR3 identification, clonotype clustering and error correction used MiTCR with a Q25 quality threshold and the strictest error-elimination algorithm. A nonparametric unseen species model with Euler transformation was used to estimate lower-bound total TCR beta diversity. TCRdb reran the public reads through fastp at Q25 and MiXCR, keeping productive beta chains. Entries are consolidated by CDR3 protein sequence, retaining the most common genes and DNA. These V and J calls are TCRdb output, not the study's own analysis. The table for this sample lists 1.5 million to 2 million distinct CDR3 sequences; 25% to 30% of them were counted only once. Of the sample, roughly 8% is held by the ten largest clones.

Sequenced sample: blood. Recombination joined TRBV20-1 with TRBJ1-1; 7 bases in between match TRBD1. The clonotype comes from a woman aged 25 to 39 in good health. The nucleotide sequence reads as follows: TGCAGTGCTGCACAACCGGGACAGTCGATATGGGCTTTCTTT. This yields the protein CSAAQPGQSIWAFF.